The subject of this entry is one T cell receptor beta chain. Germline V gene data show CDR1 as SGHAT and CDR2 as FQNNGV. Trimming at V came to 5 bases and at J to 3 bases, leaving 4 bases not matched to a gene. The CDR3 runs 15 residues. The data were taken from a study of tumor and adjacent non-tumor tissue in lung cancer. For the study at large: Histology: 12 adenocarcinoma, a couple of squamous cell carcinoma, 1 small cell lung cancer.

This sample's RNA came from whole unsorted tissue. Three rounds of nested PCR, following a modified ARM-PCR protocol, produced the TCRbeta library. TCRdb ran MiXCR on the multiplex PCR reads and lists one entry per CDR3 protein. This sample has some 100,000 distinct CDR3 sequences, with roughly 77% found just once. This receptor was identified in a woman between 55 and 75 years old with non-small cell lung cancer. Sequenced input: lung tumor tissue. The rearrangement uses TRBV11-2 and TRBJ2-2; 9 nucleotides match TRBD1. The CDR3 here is CASSLDRGHTGELFF. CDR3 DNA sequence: TGTGCCAGCAGCCTGGACAGGGGCCACACCGGGGAGCTGTTTTTT.